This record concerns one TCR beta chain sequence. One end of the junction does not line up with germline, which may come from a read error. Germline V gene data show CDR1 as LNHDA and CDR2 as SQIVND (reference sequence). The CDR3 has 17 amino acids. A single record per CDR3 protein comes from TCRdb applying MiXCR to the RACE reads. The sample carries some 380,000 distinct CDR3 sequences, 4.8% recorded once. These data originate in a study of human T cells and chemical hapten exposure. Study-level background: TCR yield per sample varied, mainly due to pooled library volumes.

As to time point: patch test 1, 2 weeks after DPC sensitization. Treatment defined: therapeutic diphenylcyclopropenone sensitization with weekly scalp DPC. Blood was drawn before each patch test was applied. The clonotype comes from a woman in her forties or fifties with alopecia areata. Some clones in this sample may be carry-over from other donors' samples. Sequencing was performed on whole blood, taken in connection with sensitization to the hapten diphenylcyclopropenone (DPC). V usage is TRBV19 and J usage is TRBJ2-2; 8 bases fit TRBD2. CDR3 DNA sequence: TGTACCAGTACCCGGGGGAGCAGCGGGAGAAGACCCGGGGAGCTGTTTTTT. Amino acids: CTSTRGSSGRRPGELFF.